The 30 T cell receptor beta chains in this list originate from one sample, sequenced in a study of OX40 agonist ivuxolimab in advanced cancers. TCRdb's table, derived via immunoSEQ multiplex PCR, lists solely in-frame clones and lacks some. The sample yields about 49,000 clones, about nine tenths seen once. The material sequenced was CD4+ or CD8+ T cells sorted from blood, taken in a trial of the OX40 agonist ivuxolimab. These receptors came from an adult with an advanced solid tumor such as melanoma, head and neck, liver or kidney cancer.

DNA of the CDR3: TGTGCCAGCAGCGTTACGGGCCAGACCGGGGAGCTGTTTTTT. This sequence encodes CASSVTGQTGELFF. This chain uses TRBV9 with TRBJ2-2; no clear D gene. Germline V gene sequence: CDR1 SGDLS, CDR2 YYNGEE. The CDR3 covers 14 residues. V lost 2 bases and J lost 5, with 10 bases in between.

The chain joins TRBV19 to TRBJ2-4, with 8 positions matching TRBD1. Trimming removed 4 bases from V and 7 bases from J; junction bases left unmatched: 6. The CDR3 extends over 14 amino acids. In germline, CDR1 is LNHDA, CDR2 SQIVND (reference sequence). Here the CDR3 reads CASSNQGARNIQYF. CDR3 coding DNA: TGTGCCAGTAGTAATCAGGGGGCGAGGAACATTCAGTACTTC.

The chain carries TRBV28 and TRBJ1-4; TRBD1 agrees at 10 bases. The germline gives CDR1 MDHEN, CDR2 SYDVKM. This CDR3 is built from 15 residues. Losses at the gene ends were 6 bases for V and 6 bases for J; bases not matched to a gene: 7. CDR3: CASRAGTGVDEKLFF. The CDR3 DNA reads TGTGCCAGCAGAGCCGGGACAGGGGTTGATGAAAAACTGTTTTTT. Full variable domain (rest looked up from reference TRBV28 and TRBJ1-4): DVKVTQSSRYLVKRTGEKVFLECVQDMDHENMFWYRQDPGLGLRLIYFSYDVKMKEKGDIPEGYSVSREKKERFSLILESASTNQTSMYLCASRAGTGVDEKLFFGSGTQLSVL.

CDR3 coding DNA: TGTGCCAGCAGCCCCCCGGTGATGGGAGATCACAATGAGCAGTTCTTC. Translation gives CASSPPVMGDHNEQFF. The V gene is TRBV14, the J gene TRBJ2-1; D perhaps matches TRBD2 (5 bases). There are 16 residues in the CDR3. The V gene lost 4 bases and the J gene lost 5 bases, with 18 bases spanning the gap. The germline V gene has CDR1 SGHDN and CDR2 FVKESK.

The chain employs TRBV10-3 and TRBJ2-1; TRBD1 aligns across 11 bases. The CDR3 sequence is 14 residues long. Germline V gene lookup returns CDR1 ENHRY and CDR2 SYGVKD. The ends lost 10 bases at V and 5 bases at J; junction bases unmatched: 7. CDR3 DNA: TGTGCCACCGACGGGACAGGGGGTAACAATGAGCAGTTCTTC. This encodes CATDGTGGNNEQFF.

This clone was found once. This chain connects TRBV7-3 to TRBJ2-5, with D tentatively TRBD1 (6 bases). The germline gives CDR1 SGHTA, CDR2 FQGTGA. The length of the CDR3 is 14 residues. The germline V and J ends were trimmed by 5 bases and 1 base, with 11 bases remaining between them. The CDR3 reads CASSTGQPQETQYF. In DNA form, the CDR3 reads TGTGCCAGCAGCACCGGACAGCCCCAAGAGACCCAGTACTTC.

CDR3 loop: CASSLNPSGRNEQYF. In DNA, the CDR3 is TGTGCCAGCAGCTTAAATCCTAGCGGGAGAAACGAGCAGTACTTC. V is TRBV7-3 and J is TRBJ2-7; 10 bases agree with TRBD2. Germline V lookup: CDR1 SGHTA, CDR2 FQGTGA. The CDR3 length is 15 residues. V lost 1 base and J lost 5; bases outside the gene matches: 5. Combining the CDR3 with reference TRBV7-3 and TRBJ2-7 gives the whole variable domain GAGVSQTPSNKVTEKGKYVELRCDPISGHTALYWYRQSLGQGPEFLIYFQGTGAADDSGLPNDRFFAVRPEGSVSTLKIQRTERGDSAVYLCASSLNPSGRNEQYFGPGTRLTVT.

J is TRBJ2-5 and V is TRBV27, with D possibly matching TRBD1 (7 bases). CDR1 MNHEY and CDR2 SMNVEV come from the germline V gene (reference sequence). The CDR3 runs 14 residues. The V and J ends lost 5 bases and 1 base respectively, with 11 bases between them. The CDR3 reads CASSRRGLQETQYF. Here the CDR3 DNA reads TGTGCCAGCAGTAGGAGGGGGCTCCAAGAGACCCAGTACTTC.

The chain combines TRBV11-2 with TRBJ2-7; TRBD2 matches at 7 bases. The CDR3 runs 14 residues. V was clipped by 4 bases and J by 3 bases; unmatched bases: 6. CDR1 SGHAT and CDR2 FQNNGV come from the germline V gene. The CDR3 is CASSWRLAVYEQYF. CDR3 DNA: TGTGCCAGCAGCTGGAGACTAGCAGTCTACGAGCAGTACTTC.

The chain links TRBV28 to TRBJ2-4; TRBD2 matches 7 bases. J lost 6 bases, V lost 7 bases, and 6 bases had no gene match. The CDR3 runs to 13 residues. Per the germline V gene, CDR1 is MDHEN and CDR2 is SYDVKM. The CDR3 loop reads CASTRDYLNIQYF. The CDR3 DNA is TGTGCCAGCACCAGGGACTACCTAAACATTCAGTACTTC.

The rearrangement uses TRBV29-1 and TRBJ2-5; 8 nucleotides line up with TRBD1. CDR1 and CDR2 (germline): SQVTM, ANQGSEA. V dropped 4 bases and J dropped 1; count of bases not matched to a gene: 5. This CDR3 has 14 residues. CDR3 sequence reads: CSVVVRGLQETQYF. CDR3 nucleotides: TGCAGCGTTGTAGTCAGGGGGCTCCAAGAGACCCAGTACTTC.

The rearrangement joins TRBV7-9 to TRBJ2-3; possible D gene TRBD1, 6 bases. V lost 5 bases to trimming and J lost 11 bases, with 17 bases between them. The germline gives CDR1 SEHNR, CDR2 FQNEAQ (reference sequence). The CDR3 covers 13 residues. For the CDR3, the DNA is TGTGCCAGCAGCCACTGGACAGCTCGGGGGCAGTATTTT. Protein product: CASSHWTARGQYF.

The rearrangement uses TRBV6-5 and TRBJ1-6; 7 bases line up with TRBD1. The CDR3 contains 15 residues. V gave up 2 bases and J gave up 9 bases; unmatched junction bases: 7. In germline, CDR1 is MNHEY, CDR2 SVGAGI. Here the CDR3 DNA reads TGTGCCAGCAGTTACGACATAGGGGGCGGTTCACCCCTCCACTTT. The encoded protein is CASSYDIGGGSPLHF.

The sample holds a few counts of this clone. V usage is TRBV19 and J usage is TRBJ1-5; D is possibly TRBD1 (5 bases). CDR1 is LNHDA, CDR2 SQIVND, per germline (reference sequence). Trimming left V 6 bases short and J 5 bases short, with 17 bases between. The CDR3 extends over 15 amino acids. The CDR3 protein is CASSTLGGSYQPQHF. Here the CDR3 DNA reads TGTGCCAGTAGCACCCTCGGGGGGTCTTATCAGCCCCAGCATTTT.

The CDR3 reads CASSLTGNEKLFF. The CDR3 DNA is TGCGCCAGCAGCTTGACAGGGAATGAAAAACTGTTTTTT. The rearrangement uses TRBV5-1 and TRBJ1-4, with D possibly being TRBD1 (6 bases). The germline V gene has CDR1 SGHRS and CDR2 YFSETQ. This CDR3 contains 13 residues. Trimming took 1 base from V and 5 from J, leaving 6 bases between them.

The chain carries TRBV30 and TRBJ1-3; D not resolved. The CDR3 extends over 14 amino acids. The germline CDR1 and CDR2 sequences are GTSNPN and SVGIG (reference sequence). Trimming left V 3 bases short and J 0 bases short, with 9 bases between. Written as DNA, the CDR3 is TGTGCCTGGAGCGCGGGTCACTCTGGAAACACCATATATTTT. Translating it yields CAWSAGHSGNTIYF.

The V and J genes are TRBV5-4 and TRBJ2-1, with 9 bases matching TRBD1. Trimming cost V 2 bases and J 1 base; bases outside gene matches: 1. There are 15 residues in the CDR3. Germline CDR1 reads SGHNT; CDR2 reads YYREEE (reference sequence). The CDR3 nucleotides are TGTGCCAGCAGCTTTGGACAGGGGTCCTACAATGAGCAGTTCTTC. Protein product: CASSFGQGSYNEQFF.

The CDR3, as DNA: TGTGCCAGCAGTTTGACAGGGAAAAGCAATGAGCAGTTCTTC. Its translation: CASSLTGKSNEQFF. The chain has TRBV25-1 and TRBJ2-1, with 7 positions matching TRBD1. The germline V gene encodes CDR1 MGHDK and CDR2 SYGVNS. Germline trimming cut 5 bases from V and 6 bases from J; bases unmatched to any gene: 7. This CDR3 spans 14 amino acids.

The genes are TRBV14 and TRBJ2-7; D is tentatively TRBD1 or TRBD2 (5 bases each). From germline, CDR1 is SGHDN and CDR2 FVKESK. This CDR3 comprises 16 residues. V lost 4 bases, J lost 2 bases, and 18 bases lay in between. The CDR3 protein is CASSRGTPDGAYEQYF. As DNA, the CDR3 is TGTGCCAGCAGCCGTGGGACGCCGGATGGGGCCTACGAGCAGTACTTC.

The rearrangement links TRBV19 to TRBJ1-4; D is uncertain. Between the trimmed V and J ends, which lost 6 bases and 5 bases, there was a span of 10 bases. Germline-derived CDR1 and CDR2 are LNHDA and SQIVND (reference sequence). CDR3 length: 13 residues. This chain's CDR3 is CASSTGRNEKLFF. CDR3 in DNA: TGTGCCAGTAGCACTGGACGGAATGAAAAACTGTTTTTT.

The chain uses TRBV7-3 and TRBJ2-6, with D maybe TRBD2 (7 bases). The germline V gene has CDR1 SGHTA and CDR2 FQGTGA. V was cut by 5 bases and J by 2 bases, with 10 bases left in between. The CDR3 extends over 15 amino acids. The CDR3 loop is CASSLGGPGANVLTF. CDR3 in DNA: TGTGCCAGCAGCCTGGGGGGGCCTGGGGCCAACGTCCTGACTTTC. The variable domain in full, completed from reference TRBV7-3 and TRBJ2-6, reads GAGVSQTPSNKVTEKGKYVELRCDPISGHTALYWYRQSLGQGPEFLIYFQGTGAADDSGLPNDRFFAVRPEGSVSTLKIQRTERGDSAVYLCASSLGGPGANVLTFGAGSRLTVL.

V gene TRBV15 combines with J gene TRBJ2-7; TRBD2 aligns across 14 bases. Germline CDR1 reads LNHNV; CDR2 reads YYDKDF (reference sequence). The J segment lost 3 bases and the V segment lost 3 bases, leaving 4 bases of the junction unmatched. The CDR3 contains 16 residues. Here the CDR3 reads CATSRTGTSGSYEQYF. The CDR3, as DNA: TGTGCCACCAGCAGGACCGGGACTAGCGGGAGCTACGAGCAGTACTTC.

CDR3 protein: CASRETAGGPVEQYF. DNA for the CDR3: TGTGCCAGCAGGGAGACGGCGGGAGGGCCGGTTGAGCAGTACTTC. This rearrangement joins TRBV6-5 to TRBJ2-7; 9 bases match TRBD2. Per germline, CDR1 MNHEY and CDR2 SVGAGI. This CDR3 comprises 15 residues. V trimming: 6 bases; J trimming: 7 bases; junction bases outside the gene matches: 13.

J is TRBJ2-1 and V is TRBV9; no definite D call. Germline V gene data show CDR1 as SGDLS and CDR2 as YYNGEE. Deletions cut 3 bases from V and 4 bases from J, with 8 bases between. This CDR3 has 13 residues. The CDR3 DNA reads as TGTGCCAGCAGCGAAGTCCAGTACAATGAGCAGTTCTTC. Translated: CASSEVQYNEQFF.

The V and J genes are TRBV7-2 and TRBJ2-5; 8 bases line up with TRBD2. Germline assignment: CDR1 SGHTA and CDR2 FQGNSA. The CDR3 consists of 14 residues. V was clipped by 2 bases and J by 2 bases; unmatched bases: 1. CDR3 region: CASSLSSGQETQYF. The CDR3 DNA reads as TGTGCCAGCAGCTTATCTAGCGGGCAAGAGACCCAGTACTTC.

This chain connects TRBV28 to TRBJ1-2; D call uncertain. The germline V and J ends were trimmed by 5 bases and 8 bases, with 18 bases remaining between them. The CDR3 is made up of 14 amino acids. Germline lookup yields CDR1 MDHEN and CDR2 SYDVKM. The CDR3 nucleotides are TGTGCCAGCAGTCTCGCGGGATTCCCGAGAGGCTACACCTTC. This sequence encodes CASSLAGFPRGYTF.

This clone occurred once. The chain employs TRBV6-5 and TRBJ1-2, with D perhaps TRBD1 (6 bases). The germline V gene encodes CDR1 MNHEY and CDR2 SVGAGI. This CDR3 is 14 amino acids long. V gave up 2 bases and J gave up 4 bases, with 11 bases separating them. The CDR3 here is CASSYQGRSYGYTF. CDR3 DNA sequence: TGTGCCAGCAGTTACCAGGGGCGCAGCTATGGCTACACCTTC.

The CDR3 DNA sequence: TGTGCCAGCAGCCGTTCGACAGGCAACACTGAAGCTTTCTTT. It translates to CASSRSTGNTEAFF. This chain joins TRBV5-5 and TRBJ1-1; a weak D match, TRBD1 (6 bases). This CDR3 is built from 14 residues. Germline V gene sequence: CDR1 SGHKS, CDR2 YYEKEE (reference sequence). V was cut by 4 bases and J by 2 bases, with 12 bases left in between.

The chain couples TRBV7-2 to TRBJ2-1, with 10 bases matching TRBD1. Germline assignment: CDR1 SGHTA and CDR2 FQGNSA. This CDR3 is built from 15 residues. Trimming removed 8 bases from V and 4 bases from J; junction bases left unmatched: 8. Here the CDR3 DNA reads TGTGCCAGCTCCGGTGGGACAGGGGTTTACAATGAGCAGTTCTTC. Translating gives CASSGGTGVYNEQFF.

The rearrangement joins TRBV7-9 to TRBJ1-4, with a possible D match to TRBD1 (5 bases). The germline V and J ends were trimmed by 5 bases and 6 bases, with 13 bases remaining between them. Per the germline V gene, CDR1 is SEHNR and CDR2 is FQNEAQ (reference sequence). CDR3 size: 14 residues. DNA of the CDR3: TGTGCCAGCAGCCTAGGCGGGACTTATGAAAAACTGTTTTTT. Translation: CASSLGGTYEKLFF.